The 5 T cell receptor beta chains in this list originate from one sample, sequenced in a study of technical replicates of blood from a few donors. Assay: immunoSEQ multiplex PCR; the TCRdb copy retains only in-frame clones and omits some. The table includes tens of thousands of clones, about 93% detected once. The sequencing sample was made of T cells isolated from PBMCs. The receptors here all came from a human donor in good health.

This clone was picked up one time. The CDR3 spells CASSRRQGGHNEQFF. The CDR3 DNA reads TGTGCCAGCAGTCGCCGACAGGGGGGTCACAATGAGCAGTTCTTC. The rearrangement links TRBV28 to TRBJ2-1; 9 bases map to TRBD1. CDR3 length equals 15 residues. Germline CDR1 MDHEN, CDR2 SYDVKM. Unmatched junction bases numbered 7, after V lost 5 bases and J lost 5 bases.

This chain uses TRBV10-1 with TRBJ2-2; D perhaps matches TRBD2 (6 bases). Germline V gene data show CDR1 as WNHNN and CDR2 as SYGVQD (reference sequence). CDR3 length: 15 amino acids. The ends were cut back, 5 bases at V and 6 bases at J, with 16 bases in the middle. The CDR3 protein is CASSSDYQAPGELFF. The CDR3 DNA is TGCGCCAGCAGTTCGGACTATCAAGCCCCCGGGGAGCTGTTTTTT.

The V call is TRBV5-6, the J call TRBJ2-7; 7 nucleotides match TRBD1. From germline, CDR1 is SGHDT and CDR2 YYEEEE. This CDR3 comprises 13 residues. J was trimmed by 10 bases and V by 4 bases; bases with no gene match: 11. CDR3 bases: TGTGCCAGCAGCACCCCCCGAGGGGGCCGACAGTACTTC. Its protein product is CASSTPRGGRQYF.

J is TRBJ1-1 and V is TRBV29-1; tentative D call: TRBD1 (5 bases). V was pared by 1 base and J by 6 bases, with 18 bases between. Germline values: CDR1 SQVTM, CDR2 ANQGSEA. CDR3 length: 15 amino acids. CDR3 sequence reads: CSVEGAGGGASEAFF. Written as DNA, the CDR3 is TGCAGCGTTGAAGGGGCCGGCGGGGGAGCATCTGAAGCTTTCTTT. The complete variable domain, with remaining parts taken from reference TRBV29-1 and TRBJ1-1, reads SAVISQKPSRDICQRGTSLTIQCQVDSQVTMMFWYRQQPGQSLTLIATANQGSEATYESGFVIDKFPISRPNLTFSTLTVSNMSPEDSSIYLCSVEGAGGGASEAFFGQGTRLTVV.

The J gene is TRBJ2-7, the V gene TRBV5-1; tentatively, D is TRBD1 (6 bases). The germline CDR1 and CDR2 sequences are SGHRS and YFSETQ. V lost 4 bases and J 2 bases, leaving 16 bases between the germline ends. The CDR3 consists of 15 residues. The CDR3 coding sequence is TGCGCCAGCAGCAAACTAGGGGGAGCGGCCTACGAGCAGTACTTC. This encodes CASSKLGGAAYEQYF.